One T cell receptor (beta chain) is described in this entry. The sample holds other DNA sequences that translate to the same CDR3. The sample comes from a study of blood T cell repertoires in COVID-19. For the study at large: The samples span acute and convalescent COVID-19 from the United States, Italy and Spain. Sources were T cells, B-cell-depleted T cells, or PBMCs; the material itself was cDNA or gDNA.

Original analysis: Reference gene primer amplification gave estimated nucleated cell counts. Sequenced by immunoSEQ multiplex PCR; TCRdb stores in-frame clones only, minus some. For V, J and clone size, that table is used; D and trimming come from the DNA. The top ten clones hold 4% of a sample with 150,000 or so clones, 80% to 85% of them seen once. Germline-derived CDR1 and CDR2 are SGHDT and YYEEEE. This CDR3 contains 13 residues. V was clipped by 0 bases and J by 3 bases, with 6 bases between them. V is TRBV5-6 and J is TRBJ2-5; D call uncertain. This TCR was recovered from a woman aged 55-75 years with acute or convalescent COVID-19. Sample: peripheral blood. The CDR3 coding sequence is TGTGCCAGCAGCTTGGCCGTTGAAGAGACCCAGTACTTC. Translating gives CASSLAVEETQYF.